This record covers a single TCR beta chain. This clonotype was recorded at least ten times. The target of this receptor is not known. A junction end diverges from the germline sequence, so it may reflect a read error. The data derive from a study of identical twins (dated by TCRdb to about 2016). Background for the entire study: The study deep-sequenced TCR alpha and beta repertoires from monozygotic twins, unrelated adults of various ages and cord blood to test whether fetal clonotypes persist. To rule out contamination, the twin experiments were replicated at different times with different library preparation protocols. Paper-wide results and their limitations: The excess sharing between twins in beta out-of-frame sequences was weaker because fewer shared sequences reduced the signal-to-noise ratio. Zero-insertion analyses could be partly confounded by invariant T cells such as MAIT and iNKT, though diverse VJ usage argued against such confounding for most clonotypes. Compared with coincidental sharing between unrelated individuals, out-of-frame TCR alpha sequences shared between twins had an excess of sequences with low generation probability. Abundant cord blood beta clonotypes had fewer insertions, young adult naive repertoires showed a similar but weaker trend, and memory repertoires showed no such trend. Because the same donors could not be followed over many years, the conclusions depended on cross-sectional statistical analysis. Recombination models systematically underestimated out-of-frame TCR alpha sharing in monozygotic twins but agreed with sharing between unrelated individuals.

The library was prepared using 5' RACE. The reads were generated on an Illumina HiSeq 2000. A universal primer binding site was added through template switching, and the final cDNA carried a unique molecular identifier so that TCR cDNA molecules could be counted accurately. Specific primers in the conserved constant-segment region were used to synthesize first-strand cDNA for the TCR alpha and beta chains. To control for contamination, every cDNA library carried two barcodes: a SMART-Mk sample barcode plus Illumina barcodes. TruSeq adapter sequences, together with Illumina sample barcodes, were added in two successive PCR steps. TCR alpha and beta cDNA libraries were sequenced on the Illumina HiSeq platform with custom primers. As for the authors' bioinformatics: Unique molecular identifiers were extracted from raw reads with MiGEC, and CDR3 positions were determined with MiXCR. For each individual, recombination models were inferred using an EM algorithm with the repgenHMM and IGoR tools. Shared clonotypes were analyzed with the tcR package in R, and sharing was normalized by the product of cloneset sizes. Out-of-frame nonproductive sequences were analyzed to study raw recombination free of thymic and clonal selection effects. TCRdb handled the public reads itself, with Q25 trimming in fastp and clone calling in MiXCR, and kept productive beta chains. All rows with the same CDR3 protein become a single entry with the most common DNA and genes. V and J calls and clone size were set by TCRdb, not the authors. This sample is represented by some 460,000 distinct CDR3 sequences; more than 13% of them were singletons. The ten largest clones represent 0.5% to 0.65% of the sample.

All donors were healthy Caucasians. The twin cohort comprised three pairs of female monozygotic twins, all aged about 18 to 30 years. CD4+ and CD8+ T cell populations were isolated with positive isolation kits from Invitrogen. CDR1 SGHRS and CDR2 YFSETQ were looked up in the germline V gene. From the cysteine up to the phenylalanine, the CDR3 has a length of 15 residues. The entry retains the CDR3 DNA only, 45 bases that are in frame from base 1. The sample was also reused in another study, on yellow fever vaccine responses in identical twins. As the second paper documents: The T cell response to vaccination in identical twins was reported by the authors to appear partly convergent and partly personalized. In the study, vaccine-responding T cell clones were precisely tracked in identical twins.

Input material: CD4+ T cells sorted from blood. The origin of this receptor is a woman under 30 in good health. This sequence uses TRBV5-1 and TRBJ2-1, and 10 bases in between align with TRBD2. The CDR3 reads as follows: CASSLRLAGDNEQFF. The sequence in DNA is TGTGCCAGCAGTTTAAGGCTAGCGGGAGACAATGAGCAGTTCTTC.